The source of this TCR beta chain is a study of blood T cell repertoires in COVID-19. Study as a whole: Acute and convalescent COVID-19 samples came from the United States, Italy and Spain.

Produced via immunoSEQ multiplex PCR; TCRdb's table is partial and in-frame only. The repertoire includes fewer than 200,000 clones, 88% of them detected once, and about 8.4% sits in the top ten. Recruitment covered some 25 US areas and drew participants whose ages spanned roughly 18 to 89 years. Assignment of participants to cohorts was predicated upon participant-reported clinical history. Cohort 3 donors counted as recovered after two negative PCRs, clearance, or resolved symptoms. The trim removed 4 bases at V and 2 bases at J, leaving 11 bases unmatched. The CDR3 spans 16 residues. The germline CDR1 and CDR2 sequences are SGHRS and YFSETQ.

The sequence was obtained from a woman aged 18-29 years who had recovered from COVID-19. Sequences were obtained from PBMCs or T cells enriched from blood (not recorded which). The rearrangement uses TRBV5-1 and TRBJ2-5; TRBD2 matches 7 bases. The chain's CDR3 is CASSPRLADLQETQYF. In nucleotides, the CDR3 is TGCGCCAGCAGCCCGCGACTAGCAGATCTTCAAGAGACCCAGTACTTC.